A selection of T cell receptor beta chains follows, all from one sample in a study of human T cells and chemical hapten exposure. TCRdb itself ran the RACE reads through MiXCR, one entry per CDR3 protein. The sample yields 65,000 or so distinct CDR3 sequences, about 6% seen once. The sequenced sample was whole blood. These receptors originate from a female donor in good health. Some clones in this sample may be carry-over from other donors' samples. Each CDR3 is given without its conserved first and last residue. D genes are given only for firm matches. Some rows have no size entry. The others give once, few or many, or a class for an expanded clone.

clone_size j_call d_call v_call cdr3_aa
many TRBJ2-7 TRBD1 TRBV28 ASSPPLGGPIEQY
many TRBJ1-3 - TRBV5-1 ASSLGMSYSGNTIY
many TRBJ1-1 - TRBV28 ASSPHRDRNTEAF
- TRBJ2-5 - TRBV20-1 SARGTEARTQY
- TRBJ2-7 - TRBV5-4 ASSLGLATSYEQY
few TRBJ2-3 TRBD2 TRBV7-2 ASSLWAGGKDPDTQY
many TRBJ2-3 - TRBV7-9 ASSLLTADTQY
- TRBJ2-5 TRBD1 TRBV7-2 ASSSKGGEETQY
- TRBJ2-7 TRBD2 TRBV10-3 AISEFSPREARYEQY
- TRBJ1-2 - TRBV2 ASSVQGSSYGYN
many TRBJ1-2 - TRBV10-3 AISESKGDGYT
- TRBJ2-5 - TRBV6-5 ASSPLSWRSSGQETQY
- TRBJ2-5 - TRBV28 ASSLRQSRETQY
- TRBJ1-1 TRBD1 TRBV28 ASSLGQGALIRTEAF
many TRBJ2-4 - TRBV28 ASSALRGDKNIQY
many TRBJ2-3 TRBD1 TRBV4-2 ASSQGQVSTDTQY
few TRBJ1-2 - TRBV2 ASSEVGTDYGYT
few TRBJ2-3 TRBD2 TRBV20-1 SAKPPWASGRVVTDTQY
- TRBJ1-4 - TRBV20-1 SARPQGVNEKLF
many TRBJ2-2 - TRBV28 ASSFRGAYTGELF
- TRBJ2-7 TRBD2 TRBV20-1 SARAASGPYEQY
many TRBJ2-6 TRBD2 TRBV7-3 ASSASGIQAGANVLT
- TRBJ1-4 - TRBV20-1 SAYKEPNEKLF
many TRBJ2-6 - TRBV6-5 ASSYSRQGLAGANVLT
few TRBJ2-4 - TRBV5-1 ASSLGFGEENIQY
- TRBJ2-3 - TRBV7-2 ASSARDLLTDTQY
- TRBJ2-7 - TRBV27 ASSLMFGRSHEQY
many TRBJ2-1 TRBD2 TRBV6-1 ASSGAGGDEQF
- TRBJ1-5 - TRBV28 ASSWVGRPQH
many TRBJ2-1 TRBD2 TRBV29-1 SVAGLADHNEQF
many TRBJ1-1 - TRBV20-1 SARDPKRGAEAF
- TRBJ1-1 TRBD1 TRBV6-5 ASSYDRGTEAF
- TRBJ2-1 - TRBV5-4 ASSLPDNEQF
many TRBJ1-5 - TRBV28 ASSFGTLGQPQH
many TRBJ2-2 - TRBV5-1 ASSFDRDRTGELF
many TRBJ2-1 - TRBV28 ASRKGTNYNEQF
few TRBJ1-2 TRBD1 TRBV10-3 AITTGDEGGYT
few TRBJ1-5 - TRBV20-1 SAREGHQPQH
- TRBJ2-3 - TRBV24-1 ATSDFSRGSTDTQY
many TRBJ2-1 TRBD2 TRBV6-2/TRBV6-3 ASSYLAGVYNEQF
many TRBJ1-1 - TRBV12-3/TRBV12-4 ASSFWGGTEAF
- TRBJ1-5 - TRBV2 ASGSNQPQH
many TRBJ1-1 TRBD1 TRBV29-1 SVGTGVLTEAF
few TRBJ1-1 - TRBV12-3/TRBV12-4 ASSLSGATEAF
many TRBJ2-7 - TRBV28 ASSFRAGSYEQY
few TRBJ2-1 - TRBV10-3 AISTGDGQF
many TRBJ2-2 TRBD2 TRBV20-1 SARDRKKKISGRAREDGELF
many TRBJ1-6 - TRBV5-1 ASSLGQENSPLH
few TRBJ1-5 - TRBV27 ASSFGRGHQPQH
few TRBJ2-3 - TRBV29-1 SVERDTDTQY
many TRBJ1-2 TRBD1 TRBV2 ASTLAQGVNYGYT
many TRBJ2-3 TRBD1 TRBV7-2 ASSSTWWGQGTDTQY
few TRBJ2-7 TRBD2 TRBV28 ASSPPTSGQTYEQY
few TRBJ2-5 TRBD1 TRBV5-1 ASSLTGEETQY
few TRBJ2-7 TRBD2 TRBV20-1 SAQRGGSYEQY
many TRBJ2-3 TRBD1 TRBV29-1 SVERTGPPDTQY
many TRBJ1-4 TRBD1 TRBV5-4 ASSRTTGANEKLF
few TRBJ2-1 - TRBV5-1 ASSLAGVENEQF
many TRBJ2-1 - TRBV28 ASMVEGYNEQF
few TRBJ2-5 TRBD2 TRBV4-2 ASSQESAGRGGRETQY